This TCR beta chain was observed in a study of CD8 T cells in ankylosing spondylitis. There are many counts of this clonotype. A quantitative 5'-RACE method, one with molecular barcodes, was used to make TCR beta libraries. One entry per CDR3 protein results from TCRdb running MiXCR on the 5' RACE reads. Altogether under 200,000 distinct CDR3 sequences are present, more than 9% being singletons, with the ten largest covering almost 30%. From germline, CDR1 is DFQATT and CDR2 SNEGSKA (reference sequence). The CDR3 spans 14 residues. V dropped 5 bases and J dropped 3; count of bases not matched to a gene: 6.

The specimen was blood, either unsorted or a sorted T cell fraction (not recorded which). The receptor was isolated from a male donor with ankylosing spondylitis or in good health (not recorded which). V and J are TRBV20-1 and TRBJ2-7; 11 bases agree with TRBD1. The DNA for the CDR3 is TGCAGTGCTTGGACAGGGGGCCCGGTCTACGAGCAGTACTTC. This sequence encodes CSAWTGGPVYEQYF.